Each of the 19 T cell receptor beta chains below was sequenced from the same sample in a study of beta chain features in type 1 diabetes. These receptors' targets are unknown. Findings of the study overall: Shortening that was moderate but significant affected the TCRB CDR3s of Type 1 diabetes patients in all four CD4+ subsets.

Expressed TCRB transcripts were sequenced after all isolated RNA was converted to cDNA. The repertoire was sequenced with immunoSEQ multiplex PCR; TCRdb's copy has only in-frame clones and lacks some. The sample shows over 600,000 clones, 9.5% to 15% of them seen only once. The sample taken for sequencing was naive CD4+ T cells from blood. These receptors came from a man aged 25 to 40 with type 1 diabetes.

V and J are TRBV4-2 and TRBJ2-7; 7 bases fit TRBD1. The CDR3 sequence is 14 residues long. The V gene end was trimmed by 4 bases and the J gene end by 3 bases; junction bases not matched to a gene: 6. Germline V gives CDR1 LGHNA, CDR2 YNFKEQ. The CDR3 spells CASSPTGVGYEQYF. CDR3 nucleotide sequence: TGTGCCAGCAGCCCAACAGGGGTGGGCTACGAGCAGTACTTC.

This clone was seen more than once but under ten times. The chain is built from TRBV7-6 and TRBJ2-3; 9 positions match TRBD1. The CDR3 length is 14 residues. Germline CDR1 SGHVS, CDR2 FNYEAQ. V was clipped by 5 bases and J by 1 base; unmatched bases: 1. The CDR3 region has the DNA TGTGCCAGCAGCCGACAGGGGGGCACAGATACGCAGTATTTT. Protein: CASSRQGGTDTQYF. The whole variable domain, filled in from reference TRBV7-6 and TRBJ2-3, reads GAGVSQSPRYKVTKRGQDVALRCDPISGHVSLYWYRQALGQGPEFLTYFNYEAQQDKSGLPNDRFSAERPEGSISTLTIQRTEQRDSAMYRCASSRQGGTDTQYFGPGTRLTVL.

V gene TRBV7-9 combines with J gene TRBJ2-7; D may be TRBD2 (5 bases). V shed 4 bases and J shed 0 bases, with 13 bases lying between them. The CDR3 is 15 amino acids. CDR1 SEHNR and CDR2 FQNEAQ come from the germline V gene (reference sequence). The CDR3 sequence is CASSSGSTTSYEQYF. The CDR3 DNA reads TGTGCCAGCAGCTCGGGATCTACCACCTCCTACGAGCAGTACTTC. Together with reference TRBV7-9 and TRBJ2-7, the CDR3 gives the full variable domain: DTGVSQNPRHKITKRGQNVTFRCDPISEHNRLYWYRQTLGQGPEFLTYFQNEAQLEKSRLLSDRFSAERPKGSFSTLEIQRTEQGDSAMYLCASSSGSTTSYEQYFGPGTRLTVT.

V gene TRBV27 combines with J gene TRBJ2-1; 11 bases are a match to TRBD1. V gave up 6 bases and J gave up 9 bases; unmatched junction bases: 4. The CDR3 is 13 amino acids. Germline-derived CDR1 and CDR2 are MNHEY and SMNVEV (reference sequence). CDR3 residues: CASRGQGAVEQFF. The CDR3, as DNA: TGTGCCAGCAGAGGACAGGGGGCGGTTGAGCAGTTCTTC.

This sequence joins TRBV9 and TRBJ2-3; weak D call: TRBD1 (6 bases). CDR3 length: 15 residues. The V end was cut by 0 bases, the J end by 0 bases, with 8 bases between. Germline CDR1 SGDLS, CDR2 YYNGEE. CDR3 sequence reads: CASSVVGQSTDTQYF. The DNA for the CDR3 is TGTGCCAGCAGCGTAGTTGGACAGAGCACAGATACGCAGTATTTT.

The V and J genes are TRBV9 and TRBJ2-3; TRBD2 matches at 10 bases. Germline V gene data show CDR1 as SGDLS and CDR2 as YYNGEE. J gave up 4 bases and V 1 base, and 3 bases lay outside the gene matches. CDR3 length equals 15 residues. The CDR3 DNA is TGTGCCAGCAGCGTATATAGCGGGGGGCCAGATACGCAGTATTTT. It translates to CASSVYSGGPDTQYF.

The CDR3 is CASSFGFRGQETQYF. DNA of the CDR3: TGCGCCAGCAGCTTCGGATTTCGGGGACAAGAGACCCAGTACTTC. The V and J genes are TRBV5-1 and TRBJ2-5, with D possibly matching TRBD2 (5 bases). The CDR3 totals 15 residues. CDR1 is SGHRS and CDR2 is YFSETQ in the germline V gene. V lost 2 bases and J lost 2, with 13 bases in between. The full variable domain, completed using reference TRBV5-1 and TRBJ2-5, is KAGVTQTPRYLIKTRGQQVTLSCSPISGHRSVSWYQQTPGQGLQFLFEYFSETQRNKGNFPGRFSGRQFSNSRSEMNVSTLELGDSALYLCASSFGFRGQETQYFGPGTRLLVL.

In this sample, this clone turned up a few times. The chain employs TRBV5-1 and TRBJ2-5; D possibly uses TRBD1 or TRBD2 (5 bases each). V was clipped by 2 bases and J by 5 bases, with 13 bases between them. Germline-derived CDR1 and CDR2 are SGHRS and YFSETQ. CDR3 length equals 14 residues. The CDR3 coding sequence is TGCGCCAGCAGCTTACAGGACCAGCGGGAGACCCAGTACTTC. Protein sequence: CASSLQDQRETQYF.

This clone occurred a few times. Written as DNA, the CDR3 is TGTGCCAGCAGCCCTACTAGCGGGGGGGCGAATGAGCAGTTCTTC. Translated, it gives CASSPTSGGANEQFF. J is TRBJ2-1 and V is TRBV9, with 13 bases matching TRBD2. The germline V gene encodes CDR1 SGDLS and CDR2 YYNGEE. With V trimmed by 4 bases and J by 7 bases, 5 bases remained unmatched. This CDR3 is built from 15 residues.

This clone was seen a handful of times. CDR3 region: CASSEGETQYF. CDR3 DNA sequence: TGTGCCAGCAGCGAAGGGGAGACCCAGTACTTC. The rearrangement uses TRBV9 and TRBJ2-5; D uncertain. Trimming took off 3 bases at V and 5 bases at J, with 5 bases between the two ends. The V gene's germline CDR1 is SGDLS and CDR2 YYNGEE. The CDR3 spans 11 residues.

The CDR3 nucleotides read TGTGCCAGCAGCCAAGGAGGGGAGGGATGGAACTATGGCTACACCTTC. Protein: CASSQGGEGWNYGYTF. The chain employs TRBV4-2 and TRBJ1-2, with a weak D call TRBD1 (5 bases). V was trimmed by 1 base and J by 2 bases, leaving 14 bases between them. CDR3 length: 16 amino acids. Germline CDR1 LGHNA, CDR2 YNFKEQ.

This clone has only a few counts. The chain uses TRBV5-1 and TRBJ1-6; no reliable D call. The V and J ends lost 4 bases and 8 bases respectively, with 13 bases between them. The CDR3 is 14 amino acids. CDR1 and CDR2 from the germline V gene are SGHRS and YFSETQ. The CDR3 region is CASSLDGVDSPLHF. CDR3 bases: TGCGCCAGCAGCCTGGATGGGGTTGATTCACCCCTCCACTTT.

The rearrangement joins TRBV27 to TRBJ1-1; D remains ambiguous. The CDR3 is made up of 15 amino acids. Trimming left V 0 bases short and J 1 base short, with 9 bases between. Per the germline V gene, CDR1 is MNHEY and CDR2 is SMNVEV (reference sequence). The CDR3 protein is CASSLSPGRNTEAFF. The CDR3 DNA reads TGTGCCAGCAGTTTATCGCCGGGCAGGAACACTGAAGCTTTCTTT.

V and J are TRBV7-2 and TRBJ2-1; perhaps TRBD2 as D (6 bases). The CDR3 sequence is 14 residues long. The V end was cut by 5 bases, the J end by 8 bases, with 16 bases between. CDR1 SGHTA and CDR2 FQGNSA come from the germline V gene. CDR3 nucleotides: TGTGCCAGCAGCGCAAGGGACTTTTCGGATGAGCAGTTCTTC. It is translated as CASSARDFSDEQFF.

Only a few counts were recorded for this clone. The J gene is TRBJ2-1, the V gene TRBV29-1; 7 bases agree with TRBD1. Per germline, CDR1 SQVTM and CDR2 ANQGSEA. The CDR3 consists of 11 residues. V lost 1 base, J lost 15 bases, and 6 bases stayed unmatched. The CDR3 reads CSVEALGTVFF. The CDR3, as DNA: TGCAGCGTTGAAGCCCTAGGGACAGTGTTCTTC.

The chain joins TRBV11-2 to TRBJ2-5; D gene uncertain. The germline V gene encodes CDR1 SGHAT and CDR2 FQNNGV. V was clipped by 0 bases and J by 1 base, with 6 bases between them. The CDR3 length is 14 residues. The CDR3 spells CASSLDRRQETQYF. CDR3 sequence (DNA): TGTGCCAGCAGCTTAGATCGGCGCCAAGAGACCCAGTACTTC.

This clone appeared a few times. V usage is TRBV5-1 and J usage is TRBJ2-5; 14 bases match TRBD2. In germline, CDR1 is SGHRS, CDR2 YFSETQ. J gave up 2 bases and V 4 bases, and 4 bases lay outside the gene matches. This CDR3 has 16 residues. CDR3 residues: CASSTGTSGGQETQYF. The CDR3 DNA follows: TGCGCCAGCAGCACCGGGACTAGCGGGGGACAAGAGACCCAGTACTTC.

This clone occurred a few times. The chain employs TRBV5-4 and TRBJ2-5, with a tentative D call TRBD2 (6 bases). The CDR3 runs to 11 residues. Germline CDR1 and CDR2: SGHNT and YYREEE (reference sequence). V gave up 4 bases and J gave up 8 bases, with 9 bases separating them. CDR3 in amino acids: CASSAGLTQYF. The CDR3 DNA follows: TGTGCCAGCAGCGCTGGACTAACCCAGTACTTC.

This clone was seen a handful of times. The V call is TRBV10-3, the J call TRBJ2-7, with a weak D call TRBD1 (6 bases). The V end was cut by 5 bases, the J end by 4 bases, with 6 bases between. The CDR3 length is 11 residues. Germline CDR1 is ENHRY and CDR2 is SYGVKD. The CDR3 DNA is TGTGCCATCAGTACAGGGTACGAGCAGTACTTC. Its protein is CAISTGYEQYF.